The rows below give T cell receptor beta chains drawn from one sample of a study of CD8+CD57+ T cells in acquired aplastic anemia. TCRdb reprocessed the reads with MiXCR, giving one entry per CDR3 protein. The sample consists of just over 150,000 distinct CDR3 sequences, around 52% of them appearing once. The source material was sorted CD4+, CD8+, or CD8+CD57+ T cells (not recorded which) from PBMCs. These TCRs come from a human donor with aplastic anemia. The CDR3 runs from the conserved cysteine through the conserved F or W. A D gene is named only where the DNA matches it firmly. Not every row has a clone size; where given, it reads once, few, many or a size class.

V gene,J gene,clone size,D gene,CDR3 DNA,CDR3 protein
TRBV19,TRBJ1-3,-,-,TGTGCCAGTAGTCACCTGACCTCTGGAAACACCATATATTTT,CASSHLTSGNTIYF
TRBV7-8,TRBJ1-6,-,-,TGTGCCAGCAGCTTAATCGGGCAGGTAAATTCACCCCTCCACTTT,CASSLIGQVNSPLHF
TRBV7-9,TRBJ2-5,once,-,TGTGGCAGCAGTCCTCAGGAGTACCAAGAGACCCAGTACTTC,CGSSPQEYQETQYF
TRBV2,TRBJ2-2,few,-,TGTGCCAGCAGAGGATCACCTACCTCCGGGGAGCTGTTTTTT,CASRGSPTSGELFF
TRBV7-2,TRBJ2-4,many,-,TGTGCCAGCAGCTTAGCTTTCAGCCCCGGGACTTTAGCCAAAAACATTCAGTACTTC,CASSLAFSPGTLAKNIQYF
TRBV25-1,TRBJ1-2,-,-,TGTGCCAGCAGTGAAAGGGGAAACAGGGCCAACTATGGCTACACCTTC,CASSERGNRANYGYTF
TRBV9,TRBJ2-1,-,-,TGTGCCAGCAGCGTAGTGGGGGATGAGCAGTTCTTC,CASSVVGDEQFF
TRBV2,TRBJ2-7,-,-,TGTGCCAGCAGTTTACCACAGGAAGGTGTCTACGAGCAGTACTTC,CASSLPQEGVYEQYF
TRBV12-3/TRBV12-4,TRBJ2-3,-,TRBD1,TGTGCCAGCACTACACCCCCTTTTGGGACAGGGTCAGTGGCCGCCTACACAGATACGCAGTATTTT,CASTTPPFGTGSVAAYTDTQYF
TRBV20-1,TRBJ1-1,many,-,TGCAGTGCTAGAGATGGGAGGGGGGACACTGAAGCTTTCTTT,CSARDGRGDTEAFF
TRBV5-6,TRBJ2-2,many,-,TGTGCCGGCACATCGAACACCGGGGAGCTGTTTTTT,CAGTSNTGELFF
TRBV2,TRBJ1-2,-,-,TGTGCCAGCAGTGGAGGACAGCTGCGACTTGGCTACACCTTC,CASSGGQLRLGYTF
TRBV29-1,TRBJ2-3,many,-,TGCAGCGTCCGAGGGACCCAGGCAACAGATACGCAGTATTTT,CSVRGTQATDTQYF
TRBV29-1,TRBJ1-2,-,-,TGCAGCATGATCGGGACACATAACTATGGCTACACCTTC,CSMIGTHNYGYTF
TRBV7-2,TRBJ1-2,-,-,TGTGCCAGCAGCTCATCAGGGGCTTATGGCTACACCTTC,CASSSSGAYGYTF
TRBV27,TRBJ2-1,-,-,TGTGCCAGCGGATACAATGAGCAGCTCTTC,CASGYNEQLF
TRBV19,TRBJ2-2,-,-,TGTGCCAGTAACATCTATGGCACCGGGGAGCTGTTTTTT,CASNIYGTGELFF